This TCR beta chain was obtained from a study of blood T cell repertoires in COVID-19. For the study at large: There were acute and convalescent COVID-19 samples, and they came from the United States, Italy and Spain.

The data were produced by immunoSEQ multiplex PCR, yet TCRdb's version contains in-frame clones alone and is incomplete. The sample includes approximately 190,000 clones, over 80% seen only once; the top ten take around 2.9%. Exposed study participants had met a COVID-19 case within 2 weeks before entry. The CDR3 runs 18 residues. J gave up 5 bases and V 1 base, and 10 bases lay outside the gene matches. The germline V gene has CDR1 LGHNA and CDR2 YSLEER. The clonotype was recovered from a woman aged 25 to 39 who had been exposed to COVID-19. The sequencing sample was made of PBMCs or T cells enriched from blood (not recorded which). The chain combines TRBV4-3 with TRBJ2-1, with TRBD2 matching 11 bases. The CDR3 sequence is CASSQVAALAGEDNEQFF. For the CDR3, the DNA is TGCGCCAGCAGCCAAGTGGCCGCACTAGCGGGGGAAGACAATGAGCAGTTCTTC.